Presented here are 17 T cell receptor beta chains from one specimen sequenced in a study of T cell responses to AZD1222 COVID-19 vaccine. TCRdb's copy holds only in-frame clones and misses some; the assay was immunoSEQ multiplex PCR. The sample lists about 110,000 clones, just over 85% occurring once. This specimen was peripheral blood, taken on day 0 of AZD1222 vaccination. The receptors were gathered from an adult in good health.

The chain combines TRBV5-6 with TRBJ2-3; D ambiguous. From germline, CDR1 is SGHDT and CDR2 YYEEEE. The V end was cut by 7 bases, the J end by 2 bases, with 5 bases between. This CDR3 region has 11 residues. The CDR3 DNA is TGTGCCAGCGGTCCCACAGATACGCAGTATTTT. Translating gives CASGPTDTQYF.

The V call is TRBV19, the J call TRBJ1-4; 7 bases fit TRBD1. V shed 5 bases and J 4 bases; nucleotides not matched to a gene: 7. The germline V gene has CDR1 LNHDA and CDR2 SQIVND (reference sequence). The CDR3 has 15 amino acids. The CDR3 protein is CASSQIGTVNEKLFF. CDR3 nucleotides: TGTGCCAGTAGTCAGATCGGGACAGTTAATGAAAAACTGTTTTTT. The entire variable domain, with the rest obtained from reference TRBV19 and TRBJ1-4, is as follows: DGGITQSPKYLFRKEGQNVTLSCEQNLNHDAMYWYRQDPGQGLRLIYYSQIVNDFQKGDIAEGYSVSREKKESFPLTVTSAQKNPTAFYLCASSQIGTVNEKLFFGSGTQLSVL.

V usage is TRBV9 and J usage is TRBJ1-2; maybe TRBD1 (5 bases). The CDR3 runs to 14 residues. Germline lookup yields CDR1 SGDLS and CDR2 YYNGEE. V lost 2 bases and J lost 2, with 10 bases in between. CDR3 sequence (DNA): TGTGCCAGCAGCGTGGGAGACAGAAACTATGGCTACACCTTC. Residues: CASSVGDRNYGYTF.

V and J are TRBV11-3 and TRBJ2-3; 8 bases are shared with TRBD1. CDR3 length: 15 amino acids. The V gene end was trimmed by 1 base and the J gene end by 5 bases; junction bases not matched to a gene: 5. Germline V lookup: CDR1 SGHNT, CDR2 YENEEA. The CDR3 loop reads CASSLGTGRGDTQYF. As DNA, the CDR3 is TGTGCCAGCAGCTTAGGGACAGGGCGGGGAGATACGCAGTATTTT.

This clone was picked up one time. This chain connects TRBV18 to TRBJ1-5; no clear D. Germline lookup yields CDR1 KGHSH and CDR2 LQKENI. The CDR3 is made up of 16 amino acids. The V gene lost 4 bases and the J gene lost 5 bases, with 18 bases spanning the gap. The CDR3 coding sequence is TGTGCCAGCTCACGCCAGACACGGACCGGGGATCAGCCCCAGCATTTT. Residues: CASSRQTRTGDQPQHF.

This clone was seen only once. The chain uses TRBV28 and TRBJ1-2; D might be TRBD1 (5 bases). V gave up 5 bases and J gave up 8 bases, with 15 bases separating them. The CDR3 consists of 13 residues. Per germline, CDR1 MDHEN and CDR2 SYDVKM. The CDR3 region has the DNA TGTGCCAGCAGTCCGTCGGACACAGTCGGCTACACCTTC. Protein product: CASSPSDTVGYTF.

The rearrangement joins TRBV7-9 to TRBJ1-4; unclear D gene. The CDR3 length is 14 residues. Between the trimmed V and J ends, which lost 3 bases and 4 bases, there was a span of 9 bases. CDR1 is SEHNR and CDR2 is FQNEAQ in the germline V gene (reference sequence). The CDR3 loop is CASSFRADNEKLFF. CDR3 bases: TGTGCCAGCAGCTTTAGGGCTGATAATGAAAAACTGTTTTTT. Combining the CDR3 with reference TRBV7-9 and TRBJ1-4 gives the whole variable domain DTGVSQNPRHKITKRGQNVTFRCDPISEHNRLYWYRQTLGQGPEFLTYFQNEAQLEKSRLLSDRFSAERPKGSFSTLEIQRTEQGDSAMYLCASSFRADNEKLFFGSGTQLSVL.

This clone was observed once. V gene TRBV11-1 combines with J gene TRBJ1-2, with 9 bases matching TRBD1. Looked up from germline, CDR1 is SGHAT and CDR2 is FQDESV (reference sequence). The CDR3 consists of 15 residues. V lost 7 bases, J lost 0 bases, and 6 bases stayed unmatched. The CDR3 loop reads CASTLGQGSNYGYTF. The CDR3 bases are TGTGCCAGCACCCTGGGACAGGGATCTAACTATGGCTACACCTTC. The full variable domain, completed using reference TRBV11-1 and TRBJ1-2, is EAEVAQSPRYKITEKSQAVAFWCDPISGHATLYWYRQILGQGPELLVQFQDESVVDDSQLPKDRFSAERLKGVDSTLKIQPAELGDSAMYLCASTLGQGSNYGYTFGSGTRLTVV.

V is TRBV19 and J is TRBJ2-2; D gene unclear. CDR1 and CDR2 from the germline V gene are LNHDA and SQIVND (reference sequence). V shed 5 bases and J shed 5 bases, with 12 bases lying between them. The length of the CDR3 is 14 residues. CDR3 residues: CASSPLTVTGELFF. The CDR3 DNA follows: TGTGCCAGTAGTCCGCTAACGGTTACCGGGGAGCTGTTTTTT.

The CDR3 DNA is TGTGCCAGCAGCCTCAACCAGGGTACTAATGAAAAACTGTTTTTT. As protein: CASSLNQGTNEKLFF. The rearrangement uses TRBV6-5 and TRBJ1-4; weak D call: TRBD1 (5 bases). V lost 6 bases and J lost 2, with 13 bases in between. Germline CDR1 MNHEY, CDR2 SVGAGI. The length of the CDR3 is 15 residues.

J is TRBJ1-2 and V is TRBV19; no clear D. This CDR3 contains 14 residues. The ends were cut back, 3 bases at V and 3 bases at J, with 11 bases in the middle. Germline CDR1 is LNHDA and CDR2 is SQIVND (reference sequence). In DNA, the CDR3 is TGTGCCAGTAGTATCGAGGACGTCGACTATGGCTACACCTTC. It encodes CASSIEDVDYGYTF.

The CDR3 region is CASSLRGNRVSGELFF. In DNA form, the CDR3 reads TGTGCCAGCAGTTTAAGGGGGAACAGGGTATCCGGGGAGCTGTTTTTT. This rearrangement joins TRBV27 to TRBJ2-2; D may be TRBD1 (6 bases). The CDR3 totals 16 residues. The V end lost 2 bases, the J end lost 6 bases, and 16 bases lay between the germline ends. Germline V gene sequence: CDR1 MNHEY, CDR2 SMNVEV (reference sequence).

This clone appeared once. The chain has TRBV10-3 and TRBJ1-4; D is possibly TRBD1 (6 bases). V was shortened by 4 bases and J by 7 bases, with 16 bases between the two germline ends. In germline, CDR1 is ENHRY, CDR2 SYGVKD. CDR3 size: 15 residues. The CDR3 protein is CAISGTGSPLEKLFF. CDR3 nucleotide sequence: TGTGCCATCAGTGGTACAGGGTCCCCTCTTGAAAAACTGTTTTTT.

The rearrangement joins TRBV4-1 to TRBJ1-5; 8 bases agree with TRBD1. The germline gives CDR1 MGHRA, CDR2 YSYEKL. The trim removed 3 bases at V and 5 bases at J, leaving 3 bases unmatched. CDR3 length: 14 residues. CDR3 coding DNA: TGCGCCAGCAGCCATGGACAGGGCGATCAGCCCCAGCATTTT. As protein: CASSHGQGDQPQHF.

V and J are TRBV28 and TRBJ1-2; no firm D call. The CDR3 contains 13 residues. Germline lookup yields CDR1 MDHEN and CDR2 SYDVKM. Trimming removed 2 bases from V and 8 bases from J, with 12 bases in between. CDR3 loop: CASSLKGLQGYTF. DNA for the CDR3: TGTGCCAGCAGTTTAAAAGGCCTACAGGGCTACACCTTC.

The chain combines TRBV6-4 with TRBJ1-6, with 9 bases identical to TRBD1. CDR1 MRHNA and CDR2 SNTAGT come from the germline V gene. J gave up 10 bases and V 0 bases, and 16 bases lay outside the gene matches. The CDR3 extends over 19 amino acids. The CDR3 coding sequence is TGTGCCAGCAGTGACTCCTACGGTCCGGGACAGGGTCCAGGATCACCCCTCCACTTT. This codes for CASSDSYGPGQGPGSPLHF.

V is TRBV30 and J is TRBJ1-1; D unresolved. From germline, CDR1 is GTSNPN and CDR2 SVGIG (reference sequence). The germline V and J ends were trimmed by 5 bases and 0 bases, with 13 bases remaining between them. The CDR3 has 14 residues. The CDR3 sequence is CAWDLTSMNTEAFF. For the CDR3, the DNA is TGTGCCTGGGATCTGACAAGTATGAACACTGAAGCTTTCTTT.